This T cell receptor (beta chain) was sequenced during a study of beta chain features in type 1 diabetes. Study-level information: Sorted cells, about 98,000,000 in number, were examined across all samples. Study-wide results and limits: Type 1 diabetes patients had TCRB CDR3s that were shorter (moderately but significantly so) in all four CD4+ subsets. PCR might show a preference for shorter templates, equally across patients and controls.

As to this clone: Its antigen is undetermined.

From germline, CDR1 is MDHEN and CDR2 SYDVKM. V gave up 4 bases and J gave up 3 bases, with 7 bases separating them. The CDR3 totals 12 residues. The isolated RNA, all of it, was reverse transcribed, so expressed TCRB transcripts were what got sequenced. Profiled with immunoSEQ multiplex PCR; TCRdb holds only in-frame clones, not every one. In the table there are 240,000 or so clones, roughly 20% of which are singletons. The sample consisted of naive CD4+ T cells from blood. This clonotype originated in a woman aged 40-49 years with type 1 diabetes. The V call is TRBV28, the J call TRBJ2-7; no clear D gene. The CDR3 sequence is CASSSVVYEQYF. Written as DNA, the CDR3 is TGTGCCAGCAGTTCTGTCGTCTACGAGCAGTACTTC.